These 10 T cell receptor beta chains originate from one sample sequenced in a study of blood T cell repertoires in COVID-19. Generated by immunoSEQ multiplex PCR, the TCRdb table keeps only in-frame clones and is missing some. In the table there are some 250,000 clones, around nine tenths of which are singletons. Sequencing input: PBMCs or T cells enriched from blood (not recorded which). The receptors shown here come from a man aged 40-50 years who had recovered from COVID-19.

Comments on this clone: Other DNA variants within this sample encode the same CDR3. This sequence joins TRBV28 and TRBJ2-6, with a possible D match to TRBD2 (5 bases). V gave up 9 bases and J gave up 0 bases, with 9 bases separating them. Germline assignment: CDR1 MDHEN and CDR2 SYDVKM. The CDR3 length is 14 residues. This CDR3 is CASRLSSGANVLTF. CDR3 nucleotide sequence: TGTGCCAGTAGACTATCCTCTGGGGCCAACGTCCTGACTTTC. Full variable domain (outside the CDR3, taken from reference TRBV28 and TRBJ2-6): DVKVTQSSRYLVKRTGEKVFLECVQDMDHENMFWYRQDPGLGLRLIYFSYDVKMKEKGDIPEGYSVSREKKERFSLILESASTNQTSMYLCASRLSSGANVLTFGAGSRLTVL.

The V and J genes are TRBV27 and TRBJ2-3; 10 bases align to TRBD1. The junction had 9 bases not matched to a gene; V was cut back by 8 bases and J by 4 bases. CDR3 length: 15 amino acids. The V gene's germline CDR1 is MNHEY and CDR2 SMNVEV (reference sequence). CDR3 in amino acids: CASGNRQGAADTQYF. The CDR3 bases are TGTGCCAGCGGAAATAGACAGGGGGCGGCAGATACGCAGTATTTT.

In this sample, this clone turned up a few times. The chain couples TRBV5-1 to TRBJ1-5, with 7 positions matching TRBD1. Per germline, CDR1 SGHRS and CDR2 YFSETQ. The V and J ends lost 0 bases and 7 bases, in that order; junction bases with no gene match: 7. CDR3 length equals 15 residues. In nucleotides, the CDR3 is TGCGCCAGCAGCTTGGACCACAGGGGAGGCCAGCCCCAGCATTTT. This encodes CASSLDHRGGQPQHF.

The V and J genes are TRBV7-3 and TRBJ2-4; TRBD2 aligns across 8 bases. J was trimmed by 7 bases and V by 5 bases; bases with no gene match: 7. Per germline, CDR1 SGHTA and CDR2 FQGTGA. The CDR3 consists of 14 residues. In nucleotides, the CDR3 is TGTGCCAGCAGCCCAGGGACTAGGGGGAACATTCAGTACTTC. It translates to CASSPGTRGNIQYF.

V is TRBV7-8 and J is TRBJ1-2; a possible D gene is TRBD1 (5 bases). V was trimmed by 3 bases and J by 5 bases, leaving 10 bases between them. The CDR3 loop spans 13 amino acids. Germline V gene lookup returns CDR1 SGHVS and CDR2 FQNEAQ. The CDR3 region is CASSFRQRYGYTF. CDR3 DNA: TGTGCCAGCAGCTTCAGACAGCGATATGGCTACACCTTC.

The rearrangement links TRBV10-1 to TRBJ2-3; 13 bases line up with TRBD2. V was clipped by 2 bases and J by 1 base; unmatched bases: 6. Germline V gene lookup returns CDR1 WNHNN and CDR2 SYGVQD (reference sequence). The CDR3 is 18 amino acids. The CDR3 nucleotides read TGCGCCAGCAGTGAGGGGGCCGGGACTAGCGGGGGCACAGATACGCAGTATTTT. It translates to CASSEGAGTSGGTDTQYF.

The chain is built from TRBV7-6 and TRBJ2-7; 9 nucleotides line up with TRBD2. The CDR3 spans 15 residues. Unmatched junction bases numbered 10, after V lost 5 bases and J lost 5 bases. CDR1 is SGHVS and CDR2 is FNYEAQ in the germline V gene. The CDR3 DNA is TGTGCCAGCAGCCCCGGGGGTAGCGGGAGCCACGAGCAGTACTTC. Translated, it gives CASSPGGSGSHEQYF.

The chain recombines TRBV12-5 with TRBJ1-6; no clear D. The CDR3 has 13 residues. The V gene lost 4 bases and the J gene lost 5 bases, with 6 bases spanning the gap. CDR1 LGHNT and CDR2 FRNRAP come from the germline V gene. Here the CDR3 reads CASGSRDNSPLHF. In DNA form, the CDR3 reads TGTGCTAGTGGTTCGAGAGATAATTCACCCCTCCACTTT.

V gene TRBV19 combines with J gene TRBJ2-7, with 7 bases that match TRBD1. In germline, CDR1 is LNHDA, CDR2 SQIVND (reference sequence). Trimming took 10 bases from V and 1 from J; bases not matched to a gene: 4. The CDR3 is 12 residues long. This chain's CDR3 is CATQDRSYEQYF. CDR3 bases: TGTGCCACGCAGGACAGGTCCTACGAGCAGTACTTC.

The table lists this clone with a count of one. The chain recombines TRBV4-2 with TRBJ1-2; 9 bases match TRBD1. Trimming at V came to 0 bases and at J to 11 bases, leaving 13 bases not matched to a gene. The CDR3 length is 16 residues. CDR1 and CDR2 from the germline V gene are LGHNA and YNFKEQ. The CDR3 DNA follows: TGTGCCAGCAGCCAAGATCTGCGTGGACAGGGGATTGGTTACACCTTC. Its protein product is CASSQDLRGQGIGYTF.